This entry lists 10 T cell receptor beta chains sequenced from one sample in a study of blood T cell repertoires in COVID-19. Sequenced by immunoSEQ multiplex PCR; TCRdb stores in-frame clones only, minus some. The data contain around 200,000 clones, around three quarters of them singletons. The sample consisted of peripheral blood. These receptors were collected from a woman aged 70-85 years with acute or convalescent COVID-19.

The V and J genes are TRBV19 and TRBJ2-6; the match to TRBD1 covers 8 bases. This CDR3 comprises 14 residues. From germline, CDR1 is LNHDA and CDR2 SQIVND (reference sequence). V lost 10 bases to trimming and J lost 3 bases; unmatched junction nucleotides: 5. CDR3 in DNA: TGTGCCACCGGACAGGGCGGTGGGGCCAACGTCCTGACTTTC. Residues: CATGQGGGANVLTF.

V and J are TRBV15 and TRBJ1-4, with D possibly being TRBD1 (6 bases). Between the trimmed V and J ends, which lost 1 base and 7 bases, there was a span of 10 bases. The CDR3 runs 14 residues. The V gene's germline CDR1 is LNHNV and CDR2 YYDKDF (reference sequence). CDR3 region: CATSRVQGGEKLFF. The CDR3 bases are TGTGCCACCAGCAGAGTACAGGGCGGTGAAAAACTGTTTTTT.

This clone was recorded once. This chain connects TRBV18 to TRBJ2-3; 14 bases fit TRBD2. The V and J ends lost 4 bases and 1 base, in that order; junction bases with no gene match: 4. The CDR3 loop spans 17 amino acids. Germline V gene data show CDR1 as KGHSH and CDR2 as LQKENI. The CDR3 sequence: CASSRGLAGGGTDTQYF. For the CDR3, the DNA is TGTGCCAGCTCACGCGGACTAGCGGGAGGTGGCACAGATACGCAGTATTTT.

The chain carries TRBV5-1 and TRBJ2-5; 14 bases line up with TRBD2. CDR1 and CDR2 (germline): SGHRS, YFSETQ. V was clipped by 4 bases and J by 5 bases; unmatched bases: 4. The CDR3 totals 15 residues. In DNA form, the CDR3 reads TGCGCCAGCAGCCGCCGGACTAGCGGGAGGGAGACCCAGTACTTC. Its translation: CASSRRTSGRETQYF.

The rearrangement uses TRBV3-1 (or the pseudogene TRBV3-2) and TRBJ2-1; 11 nucleotides align to TRBD2. This CDR3 is built from 12 residues. Germline loops: CDR1 LGHDT, CDR2 YNNKEL (reference sequence). V lost 5 bases and J lost 15; bases outside the gene matches: 6. The CDR3 DNA is TGTGCCAGCAGCGCGACTAGCGGGAATCTGTTCTTC. This codes for CASSATSGNLFF.

This clone has more than one count but fewer than ten. The J gene is TRBJ2-1, the V gene TRBV28; 8 positions agree with TRBD2. Germline loops: CDR1 MDHEN, CDR2 SYDVKM. The trim removed 9 bases at V and 4 bases at J, leaving 14 bases unmatched. CDR3 length equals 16 residues. The CDR3 is CASRGGRLAGYNEQFF. Written as DNA, the CDR3 is TGTGCCAGTAGAGGGGGGCGGCTAGCGGGTTACAATGAGCAGTTCTTC.

The chain joins TRBV5-1 to TRBJ1-6; D unresolved. The CDR3 is 15 residues long. V lost 3 bases and J lost 5, with 12 bases in between. The germline CDR1 and CDR2 sequences are SGHRS and YFSETQ. CDR3 DNA sequence: TGCGCCAGCAGCTCGTGGGAACTAGATAATTCACCCCTCCACTTT. Translating it yields CASSSWELDNSPLHF.

The genes are TRBV7-8 and TRBJ1-5; no reliable D call. Trimming cost V 5 bases and J 7 bases, with 18 bases left between them. Germline values: CDR1 SGHVS, CDR2 FQNEAQ. This CDR3 has 15 residues. The DNA for the CDR3 is TGTGCCAGCAGCACCCTCGGCGGCGGAGGGCAGCCCCAGCATTTT. Translated, it gives CASSTLGGGGQPQHF.

This clone was counted at least ten times. The rearrangement links TRBV5-4 to TRBJ2-1; a possible D gene is TRBD2 (5 bases). CDR1 and CDR2 from the germline V gene are SGHNT and YYREEE (reference sequence). Trimming took 3 bases from V and 8 from J, leaving 12 bases between them. CDR3 length: 13 residues. The CDR3 bases are TGTGCCAGCAGCTCACTAGGGCGCGATGAGCAGTTCTTC. Its translation: CASSSLGRDEQFF.

This clone was seen a few times. Other DNA sequences in this sample translate to the same CDR3. The chain carries TRBV28 and TRBJ1-5; a weak D match, TRBD1 (5 bases). In germline, CDR1 is MDHEN, CDR2 SYDVKM. Between the trimmed V and J ends, which lost 4 bases and 2 bases, there was a span of 15 bases. CDR3 size: 16 residues. As DNA, the CDR3 is TGTGCCAGCAGTTCCTTAACCGGGGGAGGCAATCAGCCCCAGCATTTT. Protein: CASSSLTGGGNQPQHF.